This T cell receptor beta chain stems from a study of T cells in Graves' hyperthyroidism and ophthalmopathy. CDR1 and CDR2 (germline): MDHEN, SYDVKM. The ends lost 2 bases at V and 2 bases at J; junction bases unmatched: 9. This CDR3 spans 16 amino acids. Researchers took RNA transcripts and amplified the TCR beta CDR3 regions from them. With the HTBI primer set, the TCR CDR3 went through a first round of RT-PCR. A single record per CDR3 protein comes from TCRdb applying MiXCR to the multiplex PCR reads. The table shows roughly 200,000 distinct CDR3 sequences, with 17% occurring only once. The specimen was blood. The chain carries TRBV28 and TRBJ2-7, with TRBD1 identical over 7 bases. The sequence came from a woman in her forties or fifties with Graves' hyperthyroidism. CDR3 DNA: TGTGCCAGCAGTTTACAGATCTCAGGGGGTGCCTACGAGCAGTACTTC. Protein: CASSLQISGGAYEQYF.